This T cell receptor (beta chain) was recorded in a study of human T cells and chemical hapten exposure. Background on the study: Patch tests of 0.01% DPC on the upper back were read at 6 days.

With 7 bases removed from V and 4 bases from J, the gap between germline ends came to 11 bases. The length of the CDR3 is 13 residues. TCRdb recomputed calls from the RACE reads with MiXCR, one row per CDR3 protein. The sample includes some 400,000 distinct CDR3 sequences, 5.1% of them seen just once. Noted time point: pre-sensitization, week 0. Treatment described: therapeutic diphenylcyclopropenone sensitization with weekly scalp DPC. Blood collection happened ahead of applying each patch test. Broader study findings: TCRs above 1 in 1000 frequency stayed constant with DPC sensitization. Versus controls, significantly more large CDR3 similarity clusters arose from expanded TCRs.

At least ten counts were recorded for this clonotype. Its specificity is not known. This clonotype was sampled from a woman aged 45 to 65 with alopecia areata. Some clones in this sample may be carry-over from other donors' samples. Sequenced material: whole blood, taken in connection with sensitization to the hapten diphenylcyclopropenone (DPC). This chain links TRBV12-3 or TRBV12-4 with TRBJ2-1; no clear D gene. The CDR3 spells CASTFSGYNEQFF. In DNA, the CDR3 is TGTGCCAGCACCTTTTCGGGTTACAATGAGCAGTTCTTC.